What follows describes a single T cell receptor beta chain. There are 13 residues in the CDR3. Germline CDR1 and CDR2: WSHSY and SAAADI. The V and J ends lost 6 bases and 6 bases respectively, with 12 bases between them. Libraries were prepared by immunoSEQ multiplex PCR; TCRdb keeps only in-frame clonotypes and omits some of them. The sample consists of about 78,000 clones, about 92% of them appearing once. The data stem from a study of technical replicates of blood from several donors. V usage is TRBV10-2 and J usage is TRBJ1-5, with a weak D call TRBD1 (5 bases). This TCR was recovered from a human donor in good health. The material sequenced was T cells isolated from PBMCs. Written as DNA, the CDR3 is TGCGCCAGCAGATCAGGGATGAGTCAGCCCCAGCATTTT. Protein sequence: CASRSGMSQPQHF.